This T cell receptor beta chain was identified in a study of T cells in Graves' hyperthyroidism and ophthalmopathy. What was amplified from RNA transcripts were TCR beta CDR3 regions. RT-PCR in the first round (using the HTBI primer set) targeted the TCR CDR3. A single record per CDR3 protein comes from TCRdb applying MiXCR to the multiplex PCR reads. The data show around 350,000 distinct CDR3 sequences, under 20% seen once. The V gene end was trimmed by 3 bases and the J gene end by 4 bases; junction bases not matched to a gene: 9. The CDR3 loop spans 17 amino acids. This clonotype was seen ten or more times.

The specimen was blood. V is TRBV12-3 or TRBV12-4 and J is TRBJ2-5; TRBD1 matches at 12 bases. The receptor's source is a woman under 30 with Graves' hyperthyroidism. The DNA of the CDR3 is TGTGCCAGCAGTTTTGAGGGACAGGGGGCAGAACGAGAGACCCAGTACTTC. The encoded protein is CASSFEGQGAERETQYF.